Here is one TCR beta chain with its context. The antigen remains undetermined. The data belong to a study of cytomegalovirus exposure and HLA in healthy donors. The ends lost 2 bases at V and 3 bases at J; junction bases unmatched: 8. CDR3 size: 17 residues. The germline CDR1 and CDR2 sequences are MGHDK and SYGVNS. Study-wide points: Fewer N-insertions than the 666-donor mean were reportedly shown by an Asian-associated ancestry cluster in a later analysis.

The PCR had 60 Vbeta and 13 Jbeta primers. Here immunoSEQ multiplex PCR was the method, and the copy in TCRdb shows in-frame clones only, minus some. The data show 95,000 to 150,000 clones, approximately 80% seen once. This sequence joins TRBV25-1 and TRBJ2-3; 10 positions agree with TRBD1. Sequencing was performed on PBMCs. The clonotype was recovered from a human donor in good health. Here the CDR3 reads CASSEPLGQGVTDTQYF. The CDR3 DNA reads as TGTGCCAGCAGTGAACCCCTCGGACAGGGGGTAACAGATACGCAGTATTTT.